This T cell receptor (beta chain) comes out of a study of T cell repertoires in cytomegalovirus infection. The wider study: Public TCR beta signatures provided an indication of both CMV infection and a matching HLA type. The study, taken as a whole, reports: In two of eight donors, the top clonotype was HLA-C-restricted CMV-specific.

Using its own MiXCR run on the reads, TCRdb lists one record per CDR3 protein. The sample holds about 360,000 distinct CDR3 sequences; approximately 30% are singletons and the top ten take about 14%. Turning to this clonotype: The antigen is not known.

The sample consisted of cultured PBMCs, taken from culture after CMV antigen stimulation. The source of this sequence is a human donor in good health (CMV status not recorded). Some clones in this sample may be carry-over from other donors' samples.

The CDR3 DNA reads TGCAGTGCTACCGGAAGGTGGGGCCCTAACTATGGCTACACCTTC. This gives the protein CSATGRWGPNYGYTF. The chain links TRBV20-1 to TRBJ1-2; D is perhaps TRBD1 (5 bases). Deletions cut 4 bases from V and 0 bases from J, with 15 bases between. This CDR3 region has 15 residues. The germline gives CDR1 DFQATT, CDR2 SNEGSKA (reference sequence).